This T cell receptor beta chain originates from a study of identical twins. TCRdb redid the calling of the 5' RACE reads with MiXCR, one entry per CDR3 protein. The profile covers about 530,000 distinct CDR3 sequences, with nearly 15% appearing a single time and about 0.4% taken by the ten largest. This CDR3 region has 14 residues. CDR1 is SGHRS, CDR2 YFSETQ, per germline. Trimming removed 4 bases from V and 7 bases from J; junction bases left unmatched: 7. This sample also belongs to another study, concerning yellow fever vaccine responses in identical twins.

The sequence was obtained from a woman under 30 in good health. Sequencing input: CD4+ T cells sorted from blood. The V call is TRBV5-1, the J call TRBJ2-7; 11 nucleotides line up with TRBD1. As DNA, the CDR3 is TGCGCCAGCAGCATAGGGACAGGGGGAGGGGAGCAGTACGTC. Its protein is CASSIGTGGGEQYV.